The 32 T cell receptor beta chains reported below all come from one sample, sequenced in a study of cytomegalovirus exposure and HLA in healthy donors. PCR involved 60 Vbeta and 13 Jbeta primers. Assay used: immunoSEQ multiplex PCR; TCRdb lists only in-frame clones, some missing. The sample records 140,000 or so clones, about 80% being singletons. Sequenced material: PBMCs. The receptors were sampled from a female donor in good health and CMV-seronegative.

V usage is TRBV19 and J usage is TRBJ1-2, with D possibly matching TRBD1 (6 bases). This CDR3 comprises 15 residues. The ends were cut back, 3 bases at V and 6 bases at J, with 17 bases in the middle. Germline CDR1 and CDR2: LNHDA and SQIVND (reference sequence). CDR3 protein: CASSILSGGADGYTF. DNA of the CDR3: TGTGCCAGTAGTATCCTCTCGGGGGGGGCGGATGGCTACACCTTC.

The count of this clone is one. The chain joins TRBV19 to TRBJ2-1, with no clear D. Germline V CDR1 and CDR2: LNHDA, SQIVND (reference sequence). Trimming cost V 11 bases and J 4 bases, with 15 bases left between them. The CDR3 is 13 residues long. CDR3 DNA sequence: TGTGCCTCGAGTCCCCTGCCTTACAATGAGCAGTTCTTC. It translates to CASSPLPYNEQFF.

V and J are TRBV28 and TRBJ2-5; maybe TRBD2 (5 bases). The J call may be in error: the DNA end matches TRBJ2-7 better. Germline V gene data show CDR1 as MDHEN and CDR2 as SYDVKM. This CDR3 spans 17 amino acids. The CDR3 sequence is CASSNKYPGISSYEQYF. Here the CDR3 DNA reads TGTGCCAGCAGTAACAAATATCCCGGGATAAGCTCCTACGAGCAGTACTTC.

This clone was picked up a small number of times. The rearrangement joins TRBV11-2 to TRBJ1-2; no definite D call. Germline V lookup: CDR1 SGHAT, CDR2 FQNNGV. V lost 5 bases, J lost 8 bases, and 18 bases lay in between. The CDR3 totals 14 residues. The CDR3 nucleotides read TGTGCCAGCAGCCTACGGGGTTATCGAGGCGGCTACACCTTC. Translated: CASSLRGYRGGYTF.

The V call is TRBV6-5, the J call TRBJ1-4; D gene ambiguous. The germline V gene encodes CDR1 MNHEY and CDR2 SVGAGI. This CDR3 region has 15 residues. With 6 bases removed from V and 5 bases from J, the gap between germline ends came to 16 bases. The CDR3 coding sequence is TGTGCCAGCAGAAATGCGGGGAATGGGAATGAAAAACTGTTTTTT. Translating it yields CASRNAGNGNEKLFF.

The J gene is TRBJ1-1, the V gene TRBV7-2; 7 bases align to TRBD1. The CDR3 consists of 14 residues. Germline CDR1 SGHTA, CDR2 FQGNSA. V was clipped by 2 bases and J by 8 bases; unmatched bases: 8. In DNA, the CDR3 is TGTGCCAGCAGCTTAACGACAGGGCGGACGGAAGCTTTCTTT. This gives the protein CASSLTTGRTEAFF. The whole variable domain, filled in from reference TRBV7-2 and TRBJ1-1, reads GAGVSQSPSNKVTEKGKDVELRCDPISGHTALYWYRQSLGQGLEFLIYFQGNSAPDKSGLPSDRFSAERTGGSVSTLTIQRTQQEDSAVYLCASSLTTGRTEAFFGQGTRLTVV.

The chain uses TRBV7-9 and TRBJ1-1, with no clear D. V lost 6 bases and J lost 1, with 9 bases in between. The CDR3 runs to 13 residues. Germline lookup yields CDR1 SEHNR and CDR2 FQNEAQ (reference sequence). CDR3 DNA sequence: TGTGCCAGCAGGGGAGAGGGGAACACTGAAGCTTTCTTT. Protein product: CASRGEGNTEAFF.

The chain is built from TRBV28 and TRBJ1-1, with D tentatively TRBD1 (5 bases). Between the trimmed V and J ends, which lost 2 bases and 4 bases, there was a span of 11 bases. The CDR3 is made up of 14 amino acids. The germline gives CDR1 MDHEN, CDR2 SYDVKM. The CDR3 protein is CASSLVGGSTEAFF. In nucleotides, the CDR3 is TGTGCCAGCAGTTTAGTGGGGGGGAGCACTGAAGCTTTCTTT.

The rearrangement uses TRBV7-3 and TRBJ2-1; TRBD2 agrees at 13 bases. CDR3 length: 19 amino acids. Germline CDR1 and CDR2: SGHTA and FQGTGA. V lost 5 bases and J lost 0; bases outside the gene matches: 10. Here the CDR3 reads CASSPRTSGSPLSYNEQFF. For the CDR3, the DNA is TGTGCCAGCAGCCCCAGGACTAGCGGGAGTCCCCTCTCCTACAATGAGCAGTTCTTC.

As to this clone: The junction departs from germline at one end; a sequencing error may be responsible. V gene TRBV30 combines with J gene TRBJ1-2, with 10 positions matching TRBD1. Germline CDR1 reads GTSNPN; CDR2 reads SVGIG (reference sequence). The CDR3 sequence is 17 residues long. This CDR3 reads CAWTIATGTGASYGYPF. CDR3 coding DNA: TGTGCCTGGACAATCGCGACCGGGACAGGGGCGAGCTATGGCTACCCCTTC.

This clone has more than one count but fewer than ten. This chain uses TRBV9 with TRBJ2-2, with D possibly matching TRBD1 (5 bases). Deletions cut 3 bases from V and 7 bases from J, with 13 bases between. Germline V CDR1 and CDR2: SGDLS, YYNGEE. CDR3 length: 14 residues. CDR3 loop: CASSGLTEVGELFF. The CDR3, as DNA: TGTGCCAGCAGCGGACTGACAGAGGTCGGGGAGCTGTTTTTT.

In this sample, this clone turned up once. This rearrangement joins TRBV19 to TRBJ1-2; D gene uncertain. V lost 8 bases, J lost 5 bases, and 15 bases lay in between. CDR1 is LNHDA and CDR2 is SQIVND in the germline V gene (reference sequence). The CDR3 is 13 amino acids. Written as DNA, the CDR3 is TGTGCCAGTTCCCCCTCTTTCGAGTATGGCTACACCTTC. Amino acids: CASSPSFEYGYTF.

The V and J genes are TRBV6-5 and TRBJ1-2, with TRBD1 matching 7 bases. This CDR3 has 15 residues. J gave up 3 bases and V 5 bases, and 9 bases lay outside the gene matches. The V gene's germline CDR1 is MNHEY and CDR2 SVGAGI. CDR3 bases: TGTGCCAGCAGTGCCCGACAGGGCCGTGACTATGGCTACACCTTC. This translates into CASSARQGRDYGYTF.

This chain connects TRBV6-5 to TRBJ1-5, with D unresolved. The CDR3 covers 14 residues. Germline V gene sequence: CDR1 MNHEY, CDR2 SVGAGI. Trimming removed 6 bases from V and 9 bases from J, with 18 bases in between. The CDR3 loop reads CASSHAGIRGPQHF. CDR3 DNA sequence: TGTGCCAGCAGCCACGCGGGTATCCGAGGGCCCCAGCATTTT.

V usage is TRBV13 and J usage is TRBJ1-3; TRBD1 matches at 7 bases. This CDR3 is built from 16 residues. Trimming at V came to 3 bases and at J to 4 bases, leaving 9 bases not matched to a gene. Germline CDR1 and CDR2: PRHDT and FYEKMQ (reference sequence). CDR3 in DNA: TGTGCCAGCAGCTTCGCGACAGGGAGTATCGGAAACACCATATATTTT. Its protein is CASSFATGSIGNTIYF.

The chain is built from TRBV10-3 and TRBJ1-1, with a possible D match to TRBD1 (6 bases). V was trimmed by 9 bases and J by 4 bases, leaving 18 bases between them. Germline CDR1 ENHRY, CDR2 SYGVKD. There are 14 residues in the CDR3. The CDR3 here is CAIKGKTGTTEAFF. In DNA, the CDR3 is TGTGCCATAAAGGGCAAAACAGGGACCACTGAAGCTTTCTTT.

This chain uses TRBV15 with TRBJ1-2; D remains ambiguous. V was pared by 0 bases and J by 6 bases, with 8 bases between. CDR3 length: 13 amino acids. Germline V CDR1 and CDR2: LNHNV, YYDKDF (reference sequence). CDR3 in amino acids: CATSRDFIDGYTF. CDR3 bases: TGTGCCACCAGCAGAGATTTTATCGATGGCTACACCTTC. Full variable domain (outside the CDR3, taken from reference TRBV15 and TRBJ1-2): DAMVIQNPRYQVTQFGKPVTLSCSQTLNHNVMYWYQQKSSQAPKLLFHYYDKDFNNEADTPDNFQSRRPNTSFCFLDIRSPGLGDTAMYLCATSRDFIDGYTFGSGTRLTVV.

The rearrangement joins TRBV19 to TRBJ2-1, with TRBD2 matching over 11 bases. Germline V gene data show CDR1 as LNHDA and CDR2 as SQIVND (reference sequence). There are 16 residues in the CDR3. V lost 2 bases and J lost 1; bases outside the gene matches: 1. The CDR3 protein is CASSILAGGSYNEQFF. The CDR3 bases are TGTGCCAGTAGTATACTAGCGGGAGGATCCTACAATGAGCAGTTCTTC.

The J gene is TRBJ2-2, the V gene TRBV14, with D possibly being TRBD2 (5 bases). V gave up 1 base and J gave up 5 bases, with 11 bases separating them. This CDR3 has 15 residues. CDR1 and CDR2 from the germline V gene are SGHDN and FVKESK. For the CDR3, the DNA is TGTGCCAGCAGCCAAGCTATACGCGGGACCGGGGAGCTGTTTTTT. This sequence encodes CASSQAIRGTGELFF.

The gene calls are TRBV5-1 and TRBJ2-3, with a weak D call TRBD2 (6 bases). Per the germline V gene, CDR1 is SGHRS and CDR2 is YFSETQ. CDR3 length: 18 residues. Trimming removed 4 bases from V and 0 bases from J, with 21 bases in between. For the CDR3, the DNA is TGCGCCAGCAGCCCGGACTCTTGGGGCGGGGTAAGCACAGATACGCAGTATTTT. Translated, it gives CASSPDSWGGVSTDTQYF.

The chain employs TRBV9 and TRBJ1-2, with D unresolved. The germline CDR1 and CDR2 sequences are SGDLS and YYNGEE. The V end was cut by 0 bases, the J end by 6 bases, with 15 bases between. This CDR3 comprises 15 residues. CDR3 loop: CASSVGSTWGDGYTF. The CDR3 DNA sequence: TGTGCCAGCAGCGTAGGATCCACTTGGGGAGATGGCTACACCTTC.

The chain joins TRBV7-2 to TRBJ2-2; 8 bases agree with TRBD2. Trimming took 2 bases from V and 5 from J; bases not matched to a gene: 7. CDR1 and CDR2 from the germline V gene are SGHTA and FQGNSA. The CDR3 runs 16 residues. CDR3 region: CASSLPAGVRTGELFF. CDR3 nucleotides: TGTGCCAGCAGCTTACCAGCGGGAGTTAGAACCGGGGAGCTGTTTTTT. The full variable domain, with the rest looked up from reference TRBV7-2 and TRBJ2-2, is GAGVSQSPSNKVTEKGKDVELRCDPISGHTALYWYRQSLGQGLEFLIYFQGNSAPDKSGLPSDRFSAERTGGSVSTLTIQRTQQEDSAVYLCASSLPAGVRTGELFFGEGSRLTVL.

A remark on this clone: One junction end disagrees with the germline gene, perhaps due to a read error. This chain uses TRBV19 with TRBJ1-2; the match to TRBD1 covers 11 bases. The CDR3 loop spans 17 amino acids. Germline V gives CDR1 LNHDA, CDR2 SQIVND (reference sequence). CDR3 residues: CASSLRTGGHQNYGYPF. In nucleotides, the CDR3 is TGTGCCAGTAGTCTAAGGACAGGGGGCCATCAGAACTATGGCTACCCCTTC.

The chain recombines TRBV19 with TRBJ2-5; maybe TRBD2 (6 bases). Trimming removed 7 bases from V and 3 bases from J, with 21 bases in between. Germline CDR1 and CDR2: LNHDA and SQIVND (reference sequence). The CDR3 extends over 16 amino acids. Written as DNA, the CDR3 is TGTGCCAGTATCCAACGGGGCGGAGGGATGGAAGAGACCCAGTACTTC. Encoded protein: CASIQRGGGMEETQYF.

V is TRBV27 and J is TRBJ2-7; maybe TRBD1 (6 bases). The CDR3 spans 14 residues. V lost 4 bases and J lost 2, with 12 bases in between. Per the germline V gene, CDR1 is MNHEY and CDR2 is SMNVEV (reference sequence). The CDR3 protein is CASSSDSPPYEQYF. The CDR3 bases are TGTGCCAGCAGTTCGGACAGTCCCCCCTACGAGCAGTACTTC.

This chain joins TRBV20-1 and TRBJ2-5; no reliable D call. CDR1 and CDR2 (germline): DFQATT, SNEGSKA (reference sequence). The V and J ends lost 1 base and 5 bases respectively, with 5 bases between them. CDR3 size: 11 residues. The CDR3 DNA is TGCAGTGCTAGAGTGGCCGAGACCCAGTACTTC. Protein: CSARVAETQYF.

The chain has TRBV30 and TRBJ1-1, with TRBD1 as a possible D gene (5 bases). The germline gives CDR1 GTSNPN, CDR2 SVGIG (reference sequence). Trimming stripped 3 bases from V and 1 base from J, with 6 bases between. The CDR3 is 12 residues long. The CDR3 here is CAWRGQNTEAFF. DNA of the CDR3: TGTGCCTGGAGGGGGCAGAACACTGAAGCTTTCTTT.

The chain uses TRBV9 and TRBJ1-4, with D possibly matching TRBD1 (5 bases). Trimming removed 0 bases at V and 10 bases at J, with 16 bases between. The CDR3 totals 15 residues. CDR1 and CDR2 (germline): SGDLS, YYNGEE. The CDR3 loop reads CASSVGGGVAVKLFF. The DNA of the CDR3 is TGTGCCAGCAGCGTAGGAGGAGGGGTGGCGGTAAAACTGTTTTTT.

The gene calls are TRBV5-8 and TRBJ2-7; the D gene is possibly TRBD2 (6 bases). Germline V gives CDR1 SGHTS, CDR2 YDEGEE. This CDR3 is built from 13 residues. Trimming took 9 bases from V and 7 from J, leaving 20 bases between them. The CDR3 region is CATDSPPRGEQYF. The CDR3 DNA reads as TGTGCCACCGACTCCCCGCCACGGGGGGAGCAGTACTTC.

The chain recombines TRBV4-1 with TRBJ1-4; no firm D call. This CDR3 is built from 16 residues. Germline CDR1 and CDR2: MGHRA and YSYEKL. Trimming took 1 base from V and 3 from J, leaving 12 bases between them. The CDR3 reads CASSQVWAVPNEKLFF. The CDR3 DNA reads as TGCGCCAGCAGCCAAGTCTGGGCCGTGCCTAATGAAAAACTGTTTTTT.

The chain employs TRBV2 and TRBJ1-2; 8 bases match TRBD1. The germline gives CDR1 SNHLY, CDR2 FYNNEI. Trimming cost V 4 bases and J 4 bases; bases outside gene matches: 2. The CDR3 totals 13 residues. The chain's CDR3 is CASSVDRGYGYTF. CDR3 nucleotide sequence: TGTGCCAGCAGTGTTGACAGGGGCTATGGCTACACCTTC.

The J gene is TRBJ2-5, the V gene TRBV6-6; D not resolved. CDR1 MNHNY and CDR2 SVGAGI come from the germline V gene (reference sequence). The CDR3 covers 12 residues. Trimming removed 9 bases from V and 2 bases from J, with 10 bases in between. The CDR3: CARAAKQETQYF. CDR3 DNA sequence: TGTGCCAGGGCTGCAAAACAAGAGACCCAGTACTTC.